The count of the clone carrying this TCR beta chain is one. This entry belongs to a study of blood T cell repertoires in COVID-19. Germline V CDR1 and CDR2: LNHNV, YYDKDF (reference sequence). The CDR3 is 13 amino acids. The V end lost 6 bases, the J end lost 5 bases, and 13 bases lay between the germline ends. The repertoire was sequenced with immunoSEQ multiplex PCR; TCRdb's copy has only in-frame clones and lacks some. The sample has roughly 120,000 clones, 60% to 85% seen once. The chain recombines TRBV15 with TRBJ2-5; tentatively, D is TRBD2 (5 bases). The TCR comes from a human donor with acute or convalescent COVID-19. The donor label of this sample is uncertain. Sequenced input: peripheral blood. The CDR3: CATRVGWRETQYF. The CDR3 nucleotides read TGTGCCACCAGGGTGGGGTGGAGGGAGACCCAGTACTTC.